This TCR beta chain came from a study of monozygotic twins with inflammatory bowel disease (dated by TCRdb to 2018 to 2020). Broadly, across the study: In total, roughly 30 monozygotic twin pairs made up the full study: 19 Danish pairs, all IBD-discordant, plus nine German pairs, of which four were IBD-concordant and five were IBD-discordant. Disease-associated traits were sought mainly through comparisons between IBD patients and their genetically identical healthy co-twins within discordant pairs. Each individual had, on average, about 151 000 unique TCRalpha sequences and 181 000 unique TCRbeta sequences available for analysis.

From each donor, a roughly 2.4 ml peripheral blood sample was collected into PAXgene tubes and kept at -80 degrees C. Total RNA was isolated from whole blood with the PAXgene blood miRNA kit on an automated QIAcube, without T cell sorting. Peripheral blood from monozygotic twin pairs who were concordant or discordant for inflammatory bowel disease underwent deep TCRalpha and TCRbeta repertoire profiling using unique molecular barcoding. Smoking habits were recorded for all twin pairs, and individuals were classified as current, former or never smokers. CDR3 length: 15 amino acids, cysteine to phenylalanine. There is no recorded DNA. General study outcomes and caveats: The analysis was unable to tell apart different T cell subtypes. No single strong signal or clonotype linked to IBD turned up in the results, so the idea that one exists was not supported. TCRbeta repertoire diversity, by inverse Simpson index, was decreased in IBD patients compared with their healthy co-twins. Because patients were on differing immunosuppressive treatments, the repertoires may have picked up extra background noise and inter-individual variability. Compared with healthy twins, IBD patients had fewer clonotypes in common with other individuals, a difference most pronounced in patients showing signs of disease activity. Concordant and discordant twins showed no difference in repertoire similarity, possibly because of limited statistical power.

A note on this clonotype: The antigen this receptor binds is unknown.

The library was generated by 5' RACE. Preparation of each TCR library used 3,000 to 4,000 ng of total RNA. cDNA was synthesized with SMARTScribe reverse transcriptase in eight separate reactions per sample. During cDNA synthesis, template switching was used to introduce unique molecular identifiers that contained a 6-nucleotide sample barcode. TCRalpha and TCRbeta cDNA was amplified in two nested PCRs of around 15 and 9 cycles, and bead purification was carried out after each PCR. Before amplification, the cDNA was treated with uracil DNA-glycosylase and purified using the QIAquick PCR purification kit. The second PCR was the step at which Illumina TruSeq-compatible adapters and sample-specific barcodes were added. Library quality and concentration were checked on TapeStation and Qubit, and libraries were pooled at 5 to 6.5 ng each. Sequencing of pooled libraries was carried out on an Illumina HiSeq2500 single-index Rapid Run using 2 x 100 bp reads and custom sequencing primers. On the authors' methods: MiGEC version 1.2.6 was used for UMI-based consensus assembly, which corrected PCR and sequencing errors. MiXCR version 2.1.1 was used for V(D)J alignment, clonotype assembly and CDR3 extraction. To normalise gene usage, clonotype sharing and MAIT/NKT TCR abundance, the analysis used the top 1000, 10 000 and 20 000 clonotypes per sample. Diversity was computed as the inverse Simpson index with the vegan R package after downsampling to 27 000 UMIs. Paired Mann-Whitney U tests were applied to discordant twin pairs, with Benjamini-Hochberg correction for multiple testing. The reads were reprocessed in TCRdb, with one entry per CDR3 protein sequence and no accompanying DNA. These V and J calls are TCRdb output, not the study's own analysis. The table for this sample records 150,000 to 200,000 distinct CDR3 sequences. The top ten clones comprise about 7.4% of the sample.

This sequence originates from a human donor with ulcerative colitis or Crohn's disease, or a healthy co-twin of an affected twin (not recorded which). What was sequenced was blood. The rearranged segments are TRBV12-3 or TRBV12-4 and TRBJ2-1; lacking DNA, the TRBD2 call made by TCRdb goes unchecked. The CDR3 region reads CASSFGTSGYNEQFF.